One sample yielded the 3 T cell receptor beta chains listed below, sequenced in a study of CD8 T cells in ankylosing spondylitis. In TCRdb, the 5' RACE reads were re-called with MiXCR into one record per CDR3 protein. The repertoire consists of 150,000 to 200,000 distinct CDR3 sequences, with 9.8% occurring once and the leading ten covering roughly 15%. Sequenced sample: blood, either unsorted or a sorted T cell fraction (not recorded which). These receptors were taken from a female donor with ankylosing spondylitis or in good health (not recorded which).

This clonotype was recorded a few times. The CDR3 loop is CASSFSREQFF. The CDR3 DNA reads TGTGCCAGCAGTTTTAGCAGGGAGCAGTTCTTC. The rearrangement links TRBV28 to TRBJ2-1; D remains ambiguous. The CDR3 is made up of 11 amino acids. The V end lost 3 bases, the J end lost 10 bases, and 7 bases lay between the germline ends. Per germline, CDR1 MDHEN and CDR2 SYDVKM.

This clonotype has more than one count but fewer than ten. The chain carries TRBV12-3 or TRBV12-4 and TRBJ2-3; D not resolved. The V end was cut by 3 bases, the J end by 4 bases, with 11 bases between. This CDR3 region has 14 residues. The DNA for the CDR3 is TGTGCCAGCAGTTTGGACCGTGGGGCAGATACGCAGTATTTT. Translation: CASSLDRGADTQYF.

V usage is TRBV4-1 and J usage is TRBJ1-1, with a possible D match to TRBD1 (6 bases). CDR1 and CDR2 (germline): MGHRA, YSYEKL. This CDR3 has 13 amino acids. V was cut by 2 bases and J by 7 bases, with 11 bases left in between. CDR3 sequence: CASSQTGQREAFF. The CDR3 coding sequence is TGCGCCAGCAGCCAAACGGGACAACGTGAAGCTTTCTTT.